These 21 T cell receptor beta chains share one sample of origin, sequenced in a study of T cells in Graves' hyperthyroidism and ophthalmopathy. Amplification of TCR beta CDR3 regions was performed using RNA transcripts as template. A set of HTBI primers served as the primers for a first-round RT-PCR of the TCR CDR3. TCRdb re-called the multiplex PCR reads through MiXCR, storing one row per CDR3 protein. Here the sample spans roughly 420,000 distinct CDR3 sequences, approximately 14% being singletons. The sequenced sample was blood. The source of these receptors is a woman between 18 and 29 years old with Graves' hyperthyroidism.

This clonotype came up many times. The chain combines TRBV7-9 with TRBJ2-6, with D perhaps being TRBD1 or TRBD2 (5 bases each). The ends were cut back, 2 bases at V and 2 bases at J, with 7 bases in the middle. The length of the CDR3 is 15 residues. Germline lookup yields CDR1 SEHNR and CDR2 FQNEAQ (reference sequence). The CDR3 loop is CASSLRGAGANVLTF. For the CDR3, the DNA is TGTGCCAGCAGCTTAAGGGGAGCTGGGGCCAACGTCCTGACTTTC.

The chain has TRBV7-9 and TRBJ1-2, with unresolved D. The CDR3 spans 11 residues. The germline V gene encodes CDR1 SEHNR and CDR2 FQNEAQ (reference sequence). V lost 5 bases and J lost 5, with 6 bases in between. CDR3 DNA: TGTGCCAGCAGCCGAGAGTATGGCTACACCTTC. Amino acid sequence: CASSREYGYTF.

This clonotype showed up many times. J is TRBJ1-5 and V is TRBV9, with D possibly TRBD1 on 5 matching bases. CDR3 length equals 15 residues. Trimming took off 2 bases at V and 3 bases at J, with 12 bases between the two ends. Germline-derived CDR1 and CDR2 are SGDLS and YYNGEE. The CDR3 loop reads CASSVSGTVNQPQHF. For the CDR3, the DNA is TGTGCCAGCAGCGTCAGTGGGACGGTCAATCAGCCCCAGCATTTT.

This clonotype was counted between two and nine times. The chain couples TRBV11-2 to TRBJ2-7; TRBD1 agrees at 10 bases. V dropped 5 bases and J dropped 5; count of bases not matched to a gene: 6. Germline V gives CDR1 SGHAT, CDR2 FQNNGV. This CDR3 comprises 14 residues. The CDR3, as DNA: TGTGCCAGCAGCCCCGGGACAGGGGCCCACGAGCAGTACTTC. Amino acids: CASSPGTGAHEQYF.

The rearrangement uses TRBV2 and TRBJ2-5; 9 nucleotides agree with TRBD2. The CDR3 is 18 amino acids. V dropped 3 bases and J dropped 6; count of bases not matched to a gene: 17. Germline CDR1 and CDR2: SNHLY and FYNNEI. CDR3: CASSDLGLAGGPRKTQYF. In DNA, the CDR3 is TGTGCCAGCAGTGATTTGGGACTAGCAGGAGGGCCCCGGAAGACCCAGTACTTC.

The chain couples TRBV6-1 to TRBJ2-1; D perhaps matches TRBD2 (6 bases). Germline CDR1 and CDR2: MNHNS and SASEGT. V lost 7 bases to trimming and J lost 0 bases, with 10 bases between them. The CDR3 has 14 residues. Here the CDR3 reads CASKDGGSYNEQFF. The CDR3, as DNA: TGTGCCAGCAAGGACGGGGGCTCCTACAATGAGCAGTTCTTC.

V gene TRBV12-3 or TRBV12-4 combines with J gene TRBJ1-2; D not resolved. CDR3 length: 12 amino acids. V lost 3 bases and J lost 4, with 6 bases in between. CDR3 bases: TGTGCCAGCAGTTTTGGCGGCTATGGCTACACCTTC. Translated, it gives CASSFGGYGYTF.

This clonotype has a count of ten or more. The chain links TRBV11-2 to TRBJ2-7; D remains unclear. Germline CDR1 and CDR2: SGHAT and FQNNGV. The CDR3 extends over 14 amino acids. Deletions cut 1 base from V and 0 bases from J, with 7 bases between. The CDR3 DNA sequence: TGTGCCAGCAGCTTAGTGTGGAGCTCCTACGAGCAGTACTTC. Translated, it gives CASSLVWSSYEQYF.

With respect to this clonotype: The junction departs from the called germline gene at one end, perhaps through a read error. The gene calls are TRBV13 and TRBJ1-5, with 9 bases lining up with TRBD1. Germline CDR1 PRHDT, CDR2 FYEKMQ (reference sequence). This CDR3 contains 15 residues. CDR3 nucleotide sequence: TGTGCCAGCAGCGTAGGGGACAGGGAAGGTCAGCCCCAGCATTTT. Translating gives CASSVGDREGQPQHF. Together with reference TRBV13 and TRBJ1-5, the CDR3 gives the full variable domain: AAGVIQSPRHLIKEKRETATLKCYPIPRHDTVYWYQQGPGQDPQFLISFYEKMQSDKGSIPDRFSAQQFSDYHSELNMSSLELGDSALYFCASSVGDREGQPQHFGDGTRLSIL.

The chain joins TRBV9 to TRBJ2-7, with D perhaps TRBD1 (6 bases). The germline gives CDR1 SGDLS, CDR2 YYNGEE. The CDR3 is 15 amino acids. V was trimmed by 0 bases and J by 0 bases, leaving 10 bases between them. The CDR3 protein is CASSVGTGSSYEQYF. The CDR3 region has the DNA TGTGCCAGCAGCGTAGGAACAGGGAGCTCCTACGAGCAGTACTTC.

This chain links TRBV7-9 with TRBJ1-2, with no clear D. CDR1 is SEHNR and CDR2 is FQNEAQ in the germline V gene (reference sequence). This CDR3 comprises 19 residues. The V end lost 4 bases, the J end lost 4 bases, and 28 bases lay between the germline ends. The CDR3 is CASSSSLSVPRETIYGYTF. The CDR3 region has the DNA TGTGCCAGCAGCTCGAGCCTATCCGTTCCGAGGGAAACCATCTATGGCTACACCTTC.

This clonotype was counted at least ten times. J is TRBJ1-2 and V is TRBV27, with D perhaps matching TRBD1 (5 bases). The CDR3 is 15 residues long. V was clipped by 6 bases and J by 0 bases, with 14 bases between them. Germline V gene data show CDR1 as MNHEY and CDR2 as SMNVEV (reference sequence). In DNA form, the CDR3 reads TGTGCCAGCAGAGCGACAGCGCTAGCTAACTATGGCTACACCTTC. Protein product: CASRATALANYGYTF.

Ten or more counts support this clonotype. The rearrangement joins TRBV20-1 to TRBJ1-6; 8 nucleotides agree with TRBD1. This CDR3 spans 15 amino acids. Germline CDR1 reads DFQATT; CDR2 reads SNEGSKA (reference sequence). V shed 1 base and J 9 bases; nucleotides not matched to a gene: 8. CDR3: CSARGQGPSSSPLHF. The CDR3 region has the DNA TGCAGTGCTAGAGGACAGGGGCCCTCGAGTTCACCCCTCCACTTT.

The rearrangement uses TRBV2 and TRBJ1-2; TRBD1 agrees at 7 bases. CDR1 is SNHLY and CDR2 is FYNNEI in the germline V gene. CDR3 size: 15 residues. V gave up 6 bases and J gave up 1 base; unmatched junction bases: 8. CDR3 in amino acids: CASSPWTGVNYGYTF. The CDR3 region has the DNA TGTGCCAGCAGCCCATGGACAGGCGTTAACTATGGCTACACCTTC.

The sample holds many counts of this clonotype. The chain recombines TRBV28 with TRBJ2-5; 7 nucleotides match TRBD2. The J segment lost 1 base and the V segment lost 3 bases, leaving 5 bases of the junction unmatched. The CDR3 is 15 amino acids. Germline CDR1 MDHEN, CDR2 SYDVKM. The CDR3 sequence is CASSFGGGVQETQYF. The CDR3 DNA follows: TGTGCCAGCAGTTTCGGGGGAGGGGTCCAAGAGACCCAGTACTTC.

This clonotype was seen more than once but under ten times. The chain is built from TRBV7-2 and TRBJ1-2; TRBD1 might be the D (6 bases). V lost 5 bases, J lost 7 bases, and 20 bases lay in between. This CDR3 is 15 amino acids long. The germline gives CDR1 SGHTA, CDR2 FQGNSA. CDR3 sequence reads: CASSDQPGGLGGYTF. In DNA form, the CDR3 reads TGTGCCAGCAGCGACCAACCGGGGGGCTTAGGTGGCTACACCTTC.

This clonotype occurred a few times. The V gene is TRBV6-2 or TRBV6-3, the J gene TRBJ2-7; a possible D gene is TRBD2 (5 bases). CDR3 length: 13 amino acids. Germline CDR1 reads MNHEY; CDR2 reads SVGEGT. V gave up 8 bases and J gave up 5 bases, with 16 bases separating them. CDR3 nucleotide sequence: TGTGCCAGCCTCGAAGGCGGAGGCGACGAGCAGTACTTC. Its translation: CASLEGGGDEQYF.

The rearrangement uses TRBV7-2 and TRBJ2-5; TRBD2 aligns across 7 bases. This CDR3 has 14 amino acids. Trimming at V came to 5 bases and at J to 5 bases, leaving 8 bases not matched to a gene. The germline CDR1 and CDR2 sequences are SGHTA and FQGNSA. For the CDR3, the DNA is TGTGCCAGCAGCCAACGACTAGCCCGGGAGACCCAGTACTTC. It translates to CASSQRLARETQYF. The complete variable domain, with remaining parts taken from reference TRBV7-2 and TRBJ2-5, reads GAGVSQSPSNKVTEKGKDVELRCDPISGHTALYWYRQSLGQGLEFLIYFQGNSAPDKSGLPSDRFSAERTGGSVSTLTIQRTQQEDSAVYLCASSQRLARETQYFGPGTRLLVL.

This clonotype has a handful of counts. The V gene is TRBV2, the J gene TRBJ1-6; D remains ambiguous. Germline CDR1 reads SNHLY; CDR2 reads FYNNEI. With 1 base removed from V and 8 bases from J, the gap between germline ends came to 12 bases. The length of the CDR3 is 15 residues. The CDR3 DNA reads TGTGCCAGCAGTGAAGGTCAACTCCGGTATTCACCCCTCCACTTT. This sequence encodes CASSEGQLRYSPLHF.

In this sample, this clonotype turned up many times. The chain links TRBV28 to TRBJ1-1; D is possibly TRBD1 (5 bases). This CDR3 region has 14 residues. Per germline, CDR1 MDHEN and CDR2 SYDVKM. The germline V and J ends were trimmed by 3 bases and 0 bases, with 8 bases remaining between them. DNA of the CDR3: TGTGCCAGCAGTTTTGGGGGGGTGAACACTGAAGCTTTCTTT. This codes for CASSFGGVNTEAFF.

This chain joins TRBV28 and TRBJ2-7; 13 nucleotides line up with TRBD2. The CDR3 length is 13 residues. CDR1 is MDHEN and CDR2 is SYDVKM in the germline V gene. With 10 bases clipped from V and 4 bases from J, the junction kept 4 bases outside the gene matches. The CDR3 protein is CATRTSGRYEQYF. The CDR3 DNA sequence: TGTGCCACCAGGACTAGCGGGAGATACGAGCAGTACTTC.